This T cell receptor (beta chain) was obtained from a study of PD-1 blockade in classical Hodgkin lymphoma (dated by TCRdb to about 2020). As for the study more broadly: Nivolumab dosing was 3 mg/kg intravenously every 2 weeks, continuing until either disease progression or unacceptable toxicity. A peripheral blood immune signature of response to PD-1 blockade in classical Hodgkin lymphoma was defined using TCR beta sequencing and CyTOF.

V sheds 4 bases and J sheds 2 bases, leaving 14 bases between their ends. The CDR3 sequence holds 15 residues, the cysteine and phenylalanine included. Solely the CDR3 DNA is kept, with 45 bases framed from the first base. The germline V gene specifies SGDLS as CDR1 and YYNGEE as CDR2. The Qiagen DNeasy kit was used to extract genomic DNA from unsorted PBMCs and from the negatively selected CD4+ and CD8+ fractions. Amplification of TCR beta CDR3 regions was done by immunoSEQ multiplex PCR with primers that anneal to V and J segments. A synthetic immune receptor repertoire was used to minimize amplification bias, and any residual bias was removed computationally once sequencing was done. On the study's bioinformatics: Custom Python scripts were used to quantify repertoire diversity as the Shannon entropy index. Unsorted, CD4+ and CD8+ repertoires were examined separately, except in combined analyses, for which CD4+ and CD8+ sequences were merged in silico. Clonal expansion was defined as a frequency increase of at least 2-fold after treatment compared with C1D1, and clones undetected at baseline were assigned a pseudocount of 0.5. Clones with 0 or 1 copy at C1D1 were classified as singleton clones, and clones with 2 or more copies were classified as non-singleton clones. Clones expanded in unsorted samples were assigned a CD4+, CD8+ or unknown annotation through matching of protein sequences in sorted samples from the same patient. Diversity changes from C1D1 to C4D1 were tested in paired samples using Wilcoxon tests. The source is immuneACCESS, and TCRdb retained only in-frame sequences with V and J called. Part of the clones is not carried over; for the studies checked, unresolved V genes explain less than half of this, and the remainder is unexplained. V, J and clone size were drawn from that table, and D and trimming were deduced from the DNA. The sample table records about 41,000 clones; nearly 70% of these occur just once. Jointly, the top ten make up approximately 2.4% of the sample.

The time point tag for this specimen amounts to: cycle 4 day 1 (C4D1), after less than seven weeks of nivolumab. All trial patients had relapsed after autologous stem cell transplantation, with cohorts A, B and C differing in prior brentuximab vedotin exposure. The trial cohort included 50 or so patients with relapsed/refractory classical Hodgkin lymphoma, and each patient had a best overall response of complete response, partial response or progressive disease. Single-agent nivolumab was administered to trial patients in the multi-cohort phase II CheckMate 205 trial. Best overall response was determined by an independent review committee according to the 2007 International Working Group response criteria. Trial PBMCs were obtained immediately prior to nivolumab initiation (C1D1) and on therapy at cycle 2 day 1 and cycle 4 day 1. Peripheral blood was collected in 8 mL Vacutainer Cell Preparation Tubes, from which PBMCs were isolated by centrifugation and then cryopreserved.

What the research found in general, with its limitations: By C4D1, a significant rise was seen in CD4+ TCR diversity but not in CD8+ TCR diversity (p=0.0027 vs p=0.16), and the rise was most apparent among complete responders (p=0.02). Only a single clinical trial cohort was studied, and what caused the repertoire differences, possibly disease activity or prior therapy, remained undefined. Newly diagnosed patients were reported to have lower baseline TCR diversity than healthy donors, and relapsed/refractory patients were reported to have lower baseline TCR diversity still. Baseline diversity similar to that of newly diagnosed patients was observed in trial patients achieving complete response, whereas significantly lower diversity was observed in partial responders and progressors. Diversity was lower in patients who began nivolumab less than 1 year after ASCT, so these patients were left out of later analyses to avoid confounding by immune reconstitution.

This clone was observed a handful of times. Its antigen target is currently unknown. No qualities accompany the bases; no much larger clone lies one base away. The TCR was taken from a human donor with classical Hodgkin lymphoma. Sequencing used peripheral blood mononuclear cells (PBMCs), obtained before the fourth cycle of nivolumab. This chain joins TRBV9 to TRBJ2-3; TRBD2 is a possible D gene, resting on 5 matching bases. The DNA sequence is TGTGCCAGCAGCCGAGAGGCGGGTAACACAGATACGCAGTATTTT. This is translated as CASSREAGNTDTQYF.